These T cell receptor beta chains were read from a single sample in a study of blood T cell repertoires in COVID-19. TCRdb keeps only in-frame clones here, not all; method: immunoSEQ multiplex PCR. The profile shows 200,000 to 250,000 clones, under 85% of them singletons. The sample comprised peripheral blood. All receptors come from a young woman with COVID-19, enrolled during active disease. CDR3s include the opening cysteine and the closing phenylalanine or tryptophan. Fields, in order: CDR3 length, clone size, D gene, V gene, J gene, CDR3 protein, CDR3 DNA. A D gene is named only where the DNA matches it firmly. Expanded clones get a size class; other rows say once, few or many, or leave the size out.

CDR3 length: 14; clone size: NA; D gene: NA; V gene: TRBV27; J gene: TRBJ1-6; CDR3 protein: CASTGSSYNSPLHF; CDR3 DNA: TGTGCCAGTACCGGGAGCTCCTATAATTCACCCCTCCACTTT
CDR3 length: 16; clone size: NA; D gene: NA; V gene: TRBV25-1; J gene: TRBJ2-6; CDR3 protein: CASSVGSGSGANVLTF; CDR3 DNA: TGTGCCAGCAGTGTGGGGTCGGGGTCTGGGGCCAACGTCCTGACTTTC
CDR3 length: 19; clone size: NA; D gene: TRBD1; V gene: TRBV15; J gene: TRBJ1-5; CDR3 protein: CATSRDLTGTGMMEQPQHF; CDR3 DNA: TGTGCCACCAGCAGAGATCTTACCGGGACAGGGATGATGGAACAGCCCCAGCATTTT
CDR3 length: 14; clone size: NA; D gene: NA; V gene: TRBV9; J gene: TRBJ1-4; CDR3 protein: CASSGQWGGEKLFF; CDR3 DNA: TGTGCCAGCAGCGGACAGTGGGGTGGTGAAAAACTGTTTTTT
CDR3 length: 17; clone size: NA; D gene: TRBD1; V gene: TRBV3-1/TRBV3-2; J gene: TRBJ1-4; CDR3 protein: CASSQEGPGTANEKLFF; CDR3 DNA: TGTGCCAGCAGCCAAGAGGGCCCCGGGACAGCTAATGAAAAACTGTTTTTT
CDR3 length: 14; clone size: NA; D gene: TRBD1; V gene: TRBV3-1/TRBV3-2; J gene: TRBJ1-2; CDR3 protein: CASSLTGADYGYTF; CDR3 DNA: TGTGCCAGCAGCCTGACAGGGGCTGACTATGGCTACACCTTC
CDR3 length: 16; clone size: NA; D gene: TRBD2; V gene: TRBV19; J gene: TRBJ2-4; CDR3 protein: CASSPLTSGYTDIQYF; CDR3 DNA: TGTGCCAGTAGTCCCTTGACTAGCGGGTATACGGACATTCAGTACTTC
CDR3 length: 18; clone size: NA; D gene: TRBD2; V gene: TRBV27; J gene: TRBJ2-1; CDR3 protein: CASRPGGLAGRSYNEQFF; CDR3 DNA: TGTGCCAGCAGGCCGGGGGGGCTAGCGGGTCGATCGTACAATGAGCAGTTCTTC
CDR3 length: 14; clone size: NA; D gene: TRBD1; V gene: TRBV27; J gene: TRBJ1-2; CDR3 protein: CASSQGQGYYGYTF; CDR3 DNA: TGTGCCAGCAGCCAAGGACAGGGCTACTATGGCTACACCTTC
CDR3 length: 15; clone size: few; D gene: NA; V gene: TRBV30; J gene: TRBJ1-2; CDR3 protein: CAWTVNRQLAYGYTF; CDR3 DNA: TGTGCCTGGACCGTAAATCGACAGTTAGCATATGGCTACACCTTC
CDR3 length: 15; clone size: NA; D gene: TRBD2; V gene: TRBV29-1; J gene: TRBJ2-3; CDR3 protein: CSVPREGWATDTQYF; CDR3 DNA: TGCAGCGTACCTCGGGAGGGGTGGGCAACAGATACGCAGTATTTT
CDR3 length: 13; clone size: once; D gene: NA; V gene: TRBV27; J gene: TRBJ1-1; CDR3 protein: CASSLWQNTEAFF; CDR3 DNA: TGTGCCAGCAGTTTGTGGCAGAACACTGAAGCTTTCTTT
CDR3 length: 17; clone size: few; D gene: NA; V gene: TRBV5-5; J gene: TRBJ2-5; CDR3 protein: CASSYLPQTGGQETQYF; CDR3 DNA: TGTGCCAGCAGCTACCTTCCGCAGACTGGGGGGCAAGAGACCCAGTACTTC
CDR3 length: 16; clone size: NA; D gene: NA; V gene: TRBV6-7; J gene: TRBJ2-2; CDR3 protein: CASREIRQRDTGELFF; CDR3 DNA: TGTGCCAGCAGGGAAATTAGACAGAGAGACACCGGGGAGCTGTTTTTT
CDR3 length: 14; clone size: NA; D gene: TRBD1; V gene: TRBV2; J gene: TRBJ2-3; CDR3 protein: CASSKGQGSDTQYF; CDR3 DNA: TGTGCCAGCAGTAAGGGACAGGGGTCAGATACGCAGTATTTT
CDR3 length: 15; clone size: NA; D gene: NA; V gene: TRBV9; J gene: TRBJ1-3; CDR3 protein: CASSVTGSDGNTIYF; CDR3 DNA: TGTGCCAGCAGCGTAACAGGGTCTGATGGAAACACCATATATTTT
CDR3 length: 18; clone size: NA; D gene: TRBD1; V gene: TRBV10-3; J gene: TRBJ2-6; CDR3 protein: CAISESDRGRAGANVLTF; CDR3 DNA: TGTGCCATCAGTGAGAGTGACAGGGGGCGAGCTGGGGCCAACGTCCTGACTTTC
CDR3 length: 17; clone size: once; D gene: NA; V gene: TRBV28; J gene: TRBJ1-2; CDR3 protein: CASSLSSIQASNYGYTF; CDR3 DNA: TGTGCCAGCAGTTTATCTTCTATACAGGCCTCTAACTATGGCTACACCTTC
CDR3 length: 18; clone size: NA; D gene: TRBD2; V gene: TRBV7-2; J gene: TRBJ2-1; CDR3 protein: CASSLAGTSGRAYNEQFF; CDR3 DNA: TGTGCCAGCAGCTTAGCGGGGACTAGCGGGAGGGCCTACAATGAGCAGTTCTTC
CDR3 length: 14; clone size: NA; D gene: NA; V gene: TRBV6-2/TRBV6-3; J gene: TRBJ1-2; CDR3 protein: CASSSPREENGYTF; CDR3 DNA: TGTGCCAGCAGTTCCCCCAGGGAGGAGAATGGCTACACCTTC
CDR3 length: 16; clone size: once; D gene: NA; V gene: TRBV18; J gene: TRBJ1-1; CDR3 protein: CASSRQVIRGNTEAFF; CDR3 DNA: TGTGCCAGCTCCCGACAGGTCATAAGGGGGAACACTGAAGCTTTCTTT
CDR3 length: 14; clone size: NA; D gene: NA; V gene: TRBV2; J gene: TRBJ2-3; CDR3 protein: CASRRTASTDTQYF; CDR3 DNA: TGTGCCAGCAGACGGACAGCTAGCACAGATACGCAGTATTTT
CDR3 length: 15; clone size: NA; D gene: NA; V gene: TRBV18; J gene: TRBJ1-2; CDR3 protein: CASSPEGAQPRGYTF; CDR3 DNA: TGTGCCAGCTCACCAGAAGGGGCGCAGCCCAGAGGCTACACCTTC
CDR3 length: 17; clone size: NA; D gene: NA; V gene: TRBV5-5; J gene: TRBJ2-7; CDR3 protein: CASSPWAKQGGIYEQYF; CDR3 DNA: TGTGCCAGCAGCCCCTGGGCGAAACAGGGCGGTATCTACGAGCAGTACTTC
CDR3 length: 16; clone size: NA; D gene: TRBD2; V gene: TRBV9; J gene: TRBJ2-3; CDR3 protein: CASSPHLAGVTDTQYF; CDR3 DNA: TGTGCCAGCAGCCCCCATCTAGCGGGGGTCACAGATACGCAGTATTTT
CDR3 length: 17; clone size: NA; D gene: TRBD2; V gene: TRBV5-7; J gene: TRBJ2-5; CDR3 protein: CASSPILEREFLETQYF; CDR3 DNA: TGTGCCAGCAGCCCCATTTTAGAGCGGGAGTTCTTGGAGACCCAGTACTTC
CDR3 length: 15; clone size: NA; D gene: NA; V gene: TRBV19; J gene: TRBJ1-1; CDR3 protein: CASSIGGGGNTEAFF; CDR3 DNA: TGTGCCAGTAGTATAGGTGGGGGGGGTAACACTGAAGCTTTCTTT
CDR3 length: 13; clone size: NA; D gene: NA; V gene: TRBV5-5; J gene: TRBJ1-4; CDR3 protein: CASSLIAGEGLFF; CDR3 DNA: TGTGCCAGCAGCCTCATAGCGGGCGAGGGACTGTTTTTT
CDR3 length: 15; clone size: NA; D gene: NA; V gene: TRBV21-1; J gene: TRBJ1-1; CDR3 protein: CASSSSGGANTEAFF; CDR3 DNA: TGTGCCAGCAGCAGTTCAGGGGGCGCGAACACTGAAGCTTTCTTT
CDR3 length: 14; clone size: NA; D gene: NA; V gene: TRBV27; J gene: TRBJ2-2; CDR3 protein: CASATGSNTGELFF; CDR3 DNA: TGTGCCAGCGCGACGGGGTCGAACACCGGGGAGCTGTTTTTT
CDR3 length: 14; clone size: few; D gene: NA; V gene: TRBV3-1/TRBV3-2; J gene: TRBJ1-3; CDR3 protein: CASSRRESGNTIYF; CDR3 DNA: TGTGCCAGCAGCCGTAGGGAGTCTGGAAACACCATATATTTT
CDR3 length: 13; clone size: NA; D gene: NA; V gene: TRBV30; J gene: TRBJ1-1; CDR3 protein: CAWSVGERTEAFF; CDR3 DNA: TGTGCCTGGAGTGTTGGAGAGAGAACTGAAGCTTTCTTT
CDR3 length: 16; clone size: once; D gene: TRBD1; V gene: TRBV12-5; J gene: TRBJ1-5; CDR3 protein: CASGLGGQGGDQPQHF; CDR3 DNA: TGTGCTAGTGGTTTGGGGGGACAGGGTGGCGATCAGCCCCAGCATTTT
CDR3 length: 13; clone size: NA; D gene: NA; V gene: TRBV2; J gene: TRBJ1-5; CDR3 protein: CASSELGAQPQHF; CDR3 DNA: TGTGCCAGCAGTGAATTAGGGGCTCAGCCCCAGCATTTT
CDR3 length: 14; clone size: NA; D gene: TRBD1; V gene: TRBV24-1; J gene: TRBJ1-2; CDR3 protein: CATSDPMTGDGYTF; CDR3 DNA: TGTGCCACCAGTGACCCGATGACAGGGGACGGCTACACCTTC
CDR3 length: 15; clone size: few; D gene: NA; V gene: TRBV3-1/TRBV3-2; J gene: TRBJ1-2; CDR3 protein: CASSQAHRSRVGYTF; CDR3 DNA: TGTGCCAGCAGCCAAGCCCACCGATCTCGGGTCGGCTACACCTTC
CDR3 length: 19; clone size: NA; D gene: TRBD2; V gene: TRBV4-1; J gene: TRBJ2-1; CDR3 protein: CASSQEGLGLGRAWNEQFF; CDR3 DNA: TGCGCCAGCAGCCAAGAAGGGCTGGGGTTGGGGAGGGCCTGGAATGAGCAGTTCTTC
CDR3 length: 13; clone size: NA; D gene: NA; V gene: TRBV9; J gene: TRBJ1-1; CDR3 protein: CASSALSGAQAFF; CDR3 DNA: TGTGCCAGCAGCGCCCTATCAGGGGCTCAAGCTTTCTTT
CDR3 length: 16; clone size: once; D gene: TRBD2; V gene: TRBV15; J gene: TRBJ2-7; CDR3 protein: CATSRGGGAASYEQYF; CDR3 DNA: TGTGCCACCAGCAGAGGGGGGGGAGCGGCATCCTACGAGCAGTACTTC
CDR3 length: 18; clone size: NA; D gene: TRBD2; V gene: TRBV5-1; J gene: TRBJ2-1; CDR3 protein: CASSSLLAGLAGGNEQFF; CDR3 DNA: TGCGCCAGCAGCTCCCTACTGGCGGGACTAGCGGGGGGGAATGAGCAGTTCTTC
CDR3 length: 15; clone size: NA; D gene: TRBD1; V gene: TRBV18; J gene: TRBJ1-6; CDR3 protein: CASSVQGPPDSPLHF; CDR3 DNA: TGTGCCAGCTCAGTACAGGGGCCGCCGGATTCACCCCTCCACTTT
CDR3 length: 15; clone size: NA; D gene: NA; V gene: TRBV5-1; J gene: TRBJ2-7; CDR3 protein: CASSSEPGKSYEQYF; CDR3 DNA: TGCGCCAGCAGCTCAGAACCAGGGAAATCCTACGAGCAGTACTTC
CDR3 length: 13; clone size: NA; D gene: TRBD1; V gene: TRBV30; J gene: TRBJ2-1; CDR3 protein: CAWQGATYNEQFF; CDR3 DNA: TGTGCCTGGCAGGGGGCCACCTACAATGAGCAGTTCTTC
CDR3 length: 15; clone size: NA; D gene: NA; V gene: TRBV7-8; J gene: TRBJ1-2; CDR3 protein: CASSLRPTEGAGYTF; CDR3 DNA: TGTGCCAGCAGCTTACGCCCGACGGAAGGGGCGGGCTACACCTTC
CDR3 length: 13; clone size: NA; D gene: NA; V gene: TRBV7-2; J gene: TRBJ2-5; CDR3 protein: CASQRGGQETQYF; CDR3 DNA: TGTGCCAGCCAGAGGGGGGGTCAAGAGACCCAGTACTTC
CDR3 length: 15; clone size: NA; D gene: NA; V gene: TRBV6-4; J gene: TRBJ1-6; CDR3 protein: CASSDSAGRNSPLHF; CDR3 DNA: TGTGCCAGCAGTGACTCGGCAGGGCGTAATTCACCCCTCCACTTT
CDR3 length: 15; clone size: NA; D gene: NA; V gene: TRBV5-1; J gene: TRBJ2-2; CDR3 protein: CASSFLQGNTGELFF; CDR3 DNA: TGCGCCAGCAGCTTTTTGCAGGGGAACACCGGGGAGCTGTTTTTT
CDR3 length: 16; clone size: few; D gene: NA; V gene: TRBV5-1; J gene: TRBJ2-3; CDR3 protein: CASSLAGRGGPDTQYF; CDR3 DNA: TGCGCCAGCAGCTTGGCCGGGCGGGGCGGCCCAGATACGCAGTATTTT
CDR3 length: 14; clone size: NA; D gene: NA; V gene: TRBV7-2; J gene: TRBJ2-3; CDR3 protein: CASRKKGPTDTQYF; CDR3 DNA: TGTGCCAGCAGAAAAAAGGGGCCGACAGATACGCAGTATTTT
CDR3 length: 15; clone size: NA; D gene: TRBD1; V gene: TRBV6-5; J gene: TRBJ1-6; CDR3 protein: CASSYSGQANSPLHF; CDR3 DNA: TGTGCCAGCAGTTACTCGGGACAGGCTAATTCACCCCTCCACTTT
CDR3 length: 14; clone size: few; D gene: NA; V gene: TRBV7-3; J gene: TRBJ1-1; CDR3 protein: CASSAPHGRTEAFF; CDR3 DNA: TGTGCCAGCAGCGCCCCCCACGGGAGGACTGAAGCTTTCTTT
CDR3 length: 16; clone size: NA; D gene: TRBD2; V gene: TRBV27; J gene: TRBJ2-3; CDR3 protein: CASQTSGLRGTDTQYF; CDR3 DNA: TGTGCCAGCCAAACCTCGGGACTAAGGGGCACAGATACGCAGTATTTT
CDR3 length: 10; clone size: NA; D gene: TRBD2; V gene: TRBV19; J gene: TRBJ2-7; CDR3 protein: CASGTYEQYF; CDR3 DNA: TGTGCGAGCGGGACCTACGAGCAGTACTTC
CDR3 length: 15; clone size: NA; D gene: NA; V gene: TRBV5-4; J gene: TRBJ2-2; CDR3 protein: CASSYSGNYPGELFF; CDR3 DNA: TGTGCCAGCAGCTACTCGGGAAATTACCCCGGGGAGCTGTTTTTT
CDR3 length: 17; clone size: NA; D gene: NA; V gene: TRBV9; J gene: TRBJ1-2; CDR3 protein: CASSGQAGPSTNYGYTF; CDR3 DNA: TGTGCCAGCAGCGGACAGGCGGGTCCCTCGACTAACTATGGCTACACCTTC
CDR3 length: 13; clone size: few; D gene: NA; V gene: TRBV6-6; J gene: TRBJ1-2; CDR3 protein: CASSPTGRDGYTF; CDR3 DNA: TGTGCCAGCAGTCCTACAGGGAGGGATGGCTACACCTTC
CDR3 length: 16; clone size: NA; D gene: TRBD2; V gene: TRBV7-9; J gene: TRBJ2-1; CDR3 protein: CASSQGRSSGMDEQFF; CDR3 DNA: TGTGCCAGCAGCCAGGGACGCTCTAGCGGGATGGATGAGCAGTTCTTC